This T cell receptor (beta chain) is drawn from a study of blood T cell repertoires in COVID-19. Study information: Acute-phase and convalescent COVID-19 samples originated in the United States, Italy and Spain. From T cells, B-cell-depleted T cells, or PBMCs came the material, which was cDNA or gDNA.

The CDR3 is made up of 15 amino acids. Germline V gene data show CDR1 as MGHRA and CDR2 as YSYEKL. V gave up 2 bases and J gave up 7 bases; unmatched junction bases: 6. Sequencing used immunoSEQ multiplex PCR; TCRdb keeps in-frame clones, though not all of them. The sample records about 130,000 clones, over 75% being singletons. This chain joins TRBV4-1 and TRBJ1-5; 9 bases are shared with TRBD1. What was sequenced was peripheral blood. The receptor was isolated from an elderly man with active or convalescent COVID-19. The CDR3 sequence is CASSQTGGPGQPQHF. As DNA, the CDR3 is TGCGCCAGCAGCCAAACAGGGGGCCCTGGGCAGCCCCAGCATTTT.